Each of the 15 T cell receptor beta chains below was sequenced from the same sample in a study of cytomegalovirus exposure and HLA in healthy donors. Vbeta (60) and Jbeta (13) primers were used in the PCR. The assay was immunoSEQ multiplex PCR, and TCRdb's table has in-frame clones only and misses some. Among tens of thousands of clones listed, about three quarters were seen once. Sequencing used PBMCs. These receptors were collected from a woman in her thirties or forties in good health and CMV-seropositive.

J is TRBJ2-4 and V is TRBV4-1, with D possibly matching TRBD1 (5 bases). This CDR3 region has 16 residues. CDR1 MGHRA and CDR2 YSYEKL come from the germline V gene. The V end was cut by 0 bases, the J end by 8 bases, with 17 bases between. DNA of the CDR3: TGCGCCAGCAGCCAAGATTTTATTGGGGCAAAGGACATTCAGTACTTC. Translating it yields CASSQDFIGAKDIQYF.

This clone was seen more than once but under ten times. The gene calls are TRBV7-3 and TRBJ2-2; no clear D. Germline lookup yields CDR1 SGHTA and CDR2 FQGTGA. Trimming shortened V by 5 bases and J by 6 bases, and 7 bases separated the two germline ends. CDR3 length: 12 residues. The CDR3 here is CASSASAGELFF. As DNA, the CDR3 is TGTGCCAGCAGCGCGTCGGCCGGGGAGCTGTTTTTT. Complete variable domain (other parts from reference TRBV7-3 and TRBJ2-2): GAGVSQTPSNKVTEKGKYVELRCDPISGHTALYWYRQSLGQGPEFLIYFQGTGAADDSGLPNDRFFAVRPEGSVSTLKIQRTERGDSAVYLCASSASAGELFFGEGSRLTVL.

The CDR3 DNA follows: TGTGCCAGCTGGCAGAGCGGGGTTATCGACGAGCAGTACTTC. Its protein is CASWQSGVIDEQYF. The rearrangement uses TRBV6-5 and TRBJ2-7; the match to TRBD2 covers 7 bases. Trimming removed 8 bases from V and 5 bases from J; junction bases left unmatched: 12. CDR1 MNHEY and CDR2 SVGAGI come from the germline V gene. The CDR3 extends over 14 amino acids.

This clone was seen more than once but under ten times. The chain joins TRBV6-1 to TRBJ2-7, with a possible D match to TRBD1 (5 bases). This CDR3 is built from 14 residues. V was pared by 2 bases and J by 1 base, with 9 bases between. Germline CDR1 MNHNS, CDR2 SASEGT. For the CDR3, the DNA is TGTGCCAGCAGTGAACAGACAGTTTCCTACGAGCAGTACTTC. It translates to CASSEQTVSYEQYF.

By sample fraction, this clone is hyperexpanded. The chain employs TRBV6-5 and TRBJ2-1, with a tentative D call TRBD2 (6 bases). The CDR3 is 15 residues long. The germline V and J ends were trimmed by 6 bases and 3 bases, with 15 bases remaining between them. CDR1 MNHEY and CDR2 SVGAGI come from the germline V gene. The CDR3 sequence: CASSLQVADYNEQFF. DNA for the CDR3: TGTGCCAGCAGCCTCCAGGTAGCGGACTACAATGAGCAGTTCTTC.

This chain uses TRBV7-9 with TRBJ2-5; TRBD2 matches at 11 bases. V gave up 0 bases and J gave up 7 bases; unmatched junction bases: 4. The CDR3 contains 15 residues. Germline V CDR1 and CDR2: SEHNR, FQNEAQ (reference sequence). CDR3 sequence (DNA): TGTGCCAGCAGCTTAGCTAGCGGGGGGGAGAGGACCCAGTACTTC. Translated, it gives CASSLASGGERTQYF.

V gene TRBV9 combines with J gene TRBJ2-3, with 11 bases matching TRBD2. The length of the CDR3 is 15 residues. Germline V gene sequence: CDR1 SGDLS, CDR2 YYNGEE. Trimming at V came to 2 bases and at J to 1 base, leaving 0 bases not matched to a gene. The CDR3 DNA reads TGTGCCAGCAGCGTGACTAGCGGGGGCACAGATACGCAGTATTTT. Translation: CASSVTSGGTDTQYF.

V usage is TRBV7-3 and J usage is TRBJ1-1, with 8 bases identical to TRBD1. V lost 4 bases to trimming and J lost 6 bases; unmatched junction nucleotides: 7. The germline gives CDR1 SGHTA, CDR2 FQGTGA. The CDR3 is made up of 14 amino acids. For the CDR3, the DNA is TGTGCCAGCAGCTCCGGCGCAGGGGGCTCTGAAGCTTTCTTT. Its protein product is CASSSGAGGSEAFF.

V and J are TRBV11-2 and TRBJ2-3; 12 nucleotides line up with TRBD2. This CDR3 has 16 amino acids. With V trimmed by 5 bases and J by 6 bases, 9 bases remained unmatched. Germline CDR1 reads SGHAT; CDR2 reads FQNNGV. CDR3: CASSLRRLAGADTQYF. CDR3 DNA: TGTGCCAGCAGCCTTCGCCGACTAGCGGGGGCGGATACGCAGTATTTT.

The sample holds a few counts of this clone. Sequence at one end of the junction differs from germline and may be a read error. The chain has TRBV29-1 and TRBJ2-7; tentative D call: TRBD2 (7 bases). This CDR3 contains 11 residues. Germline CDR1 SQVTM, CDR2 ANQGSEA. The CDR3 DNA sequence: TGCAGCGTTGAAGTGAGGGGGGGCCGCTTGTTC. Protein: CSVEVRGGRLF.

The DNA for the CDR3 is TGTGCCAGCAGCGTAGGGGGTGGGGCAAAAGAGACCCAGTACTTC. This sequence encodes CASSVGGGAKETQYF. This chain joins TRBV9 and TRBJ2-5; tentative D call: TRBD1 (5 bases). Trimming removed 0 bases from V and 3 bases from J, with 12 bases in between. This CDR3 comprises 15 residues. The germline V gene has CDR1 SGDLS and CDR2 YYNGEE.

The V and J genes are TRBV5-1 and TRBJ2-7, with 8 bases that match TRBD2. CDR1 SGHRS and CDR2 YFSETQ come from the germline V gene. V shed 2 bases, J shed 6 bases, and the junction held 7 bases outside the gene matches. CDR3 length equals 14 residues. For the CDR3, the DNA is TGCGCCAGCAGCTTACTAGCGGCGGGGAGCGAGCAGTACTTC. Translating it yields CASSLLAAGSEQYF.

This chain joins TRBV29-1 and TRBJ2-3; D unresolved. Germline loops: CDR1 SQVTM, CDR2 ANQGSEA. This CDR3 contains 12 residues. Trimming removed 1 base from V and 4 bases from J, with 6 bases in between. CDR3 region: CSVEANSDTQYF. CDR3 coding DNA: TGCAGCGTTGAAGCCAATTCAGATACGCAGTATTTT.

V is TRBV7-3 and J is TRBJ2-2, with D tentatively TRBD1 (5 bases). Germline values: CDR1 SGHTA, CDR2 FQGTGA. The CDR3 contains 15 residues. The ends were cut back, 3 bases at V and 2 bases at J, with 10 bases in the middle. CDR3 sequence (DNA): TGTGCCAGCAGCTTCTCTCAGGGAAACACCGGGGAGCTGTTTTTT. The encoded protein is CASSFSQGNTGELFF.

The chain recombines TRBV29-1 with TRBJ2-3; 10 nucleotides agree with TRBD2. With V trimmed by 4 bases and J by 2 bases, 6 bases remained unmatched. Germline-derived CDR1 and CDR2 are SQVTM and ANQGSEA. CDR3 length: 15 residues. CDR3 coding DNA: TGCAGCGTTGCGGTTCTAGCGGGAGTCACAGATACGCAGTATTTT. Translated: CSVAVLAGVTDTQYF.